The 3 T cell receptor beta chains listed next were all sequenced from one sample in a study of blood T cell repertoires in COVID-19. Sequencing used immunoSEQ multiplex PCR; TCRdb keeps in-frame clones, though not all of them. The sample includes some 200,000 clones, 70% to 85% of them seen just once. Sequencing was performed on peripheral blood. The receptors were sampled from a woman older than 75 with acute or convalescent COVID-19.

This clone was seen a single time. The chain joins TRBV18 to TRBJ1-2, with a weak D call TRBD1 (5 bases). From germline, CDR1 is KGHSH and CDR2 LQKENI. The V end lost 8 bases, the J end lost 7 bases, and 20 bases lay between the germline ends. CDR3 length: 14 residues. The chain's CDR3 is CASQSGTLTPGYTF. The CDR3 region has the DNA TGTGCCAGCCAGAGCGGGACTCTAACTCCTGGCTACACCTTC.

V usage is TRBV4-1 and J usage is TRBJ2-3, with 13 bases that match TRBD2. The ends lost 4 bases at V and 2 bases at J; junction bases unmatched: 12. The V gene's germline CDR1 is MGHRA and CDR2 YSYEKL. The CDR3 contains 19 residues. CDR3 in amino acids: CASSPSTSGRPADTDTQYF. DNA for the CDR3: TGCGCCAGCAGCCCCTCGACTAGCGGGAGGCCGGCAGACACAGATACGCAGTATTTT.

The rearrangement uses TRBV7-2 and TRBJ2-7; 12 bases are shared with TRBD2. Trimming took 5 bases from V and 3 from J; bases not matched to a gene: 5. The CDR3 loop spans 15 amino acids. CDR1 and CDR2 from the germline V gene are SGHTA and FQGNSA. CDR3 residues: CASSTSSGGDYEQYF. DNA of the CDR3: TGTGCCAGCAGCACCTCTAGCGGGGGGGACTACGAGCAGTACTTC.